One sample yielded the 21 T cell receptor beta chains listed below, sequenced in a study of cytomegalovirus exposure and HLA in healthy donors. 13 Jbeta primers and 60 Vbeta primers were used for the PCR. Clones were read by immunoSEQ multiplex PCR, and TCRdb kept only the in-frame ones, dropping some. The data contain some 48,000 clones, 80% of them singletons. Material for sequencing was PBMCs. These receptors were obtained from a man younger than 40 in good health and CMV-seropositive.

Only a few counts were recorded for this clone. This chain joins TRBV14 and TRBJ1-1; D might be TRBD1 (6 bases). The CDR3 runs to 15 residues. Deletions cut 4 bases from V and 0 bases from J, with 12 bases between. Germline V lookup: CDR1 SGHDN, CDR2 FVKESK. CDR3 bases: TGTGCCAGCAGCCCTTATGGACAGATGAACACTGAAGCTTTCTTT. Its protein product is CASSPYGQMNTEAFF. The whole variable domain, remainder taken from reference TRBV14 and TRBJ1-1, is EAGVTQFPSHSVIEKGQTVTLRCDPISGHDNLYWYRRVMGKEIKFLLHFVKESKQDESGMPNNRFLAERTGGTYSTLKVQPAELEDSGVYFCASSPYGQMNTEAFFGQGTRLTVV.

By sample share, this clone is medium-sized (0.01 to 0.1%). The chain carries TRBV9 and TRBJ1-3; D might be TRBD1 (6 bases). The CDR3 sequence is 15 residues long. The V end lost 0 bases, the J end lost 2 bases, and 9 bases lay between the germline ends. CDR1 is SGDLS, CDR2 YYNGEE, per germline. The CDR3 DNA sequence: TGTGCCAGCAGCGTAGAGGCAGGGGCTGGAAACACCATATATTTT. It encodes CASSVEAGAGNTIYF.

This chain joins TRBV28 and TRBJ2-2; D ambiguous. This CDR3 is 16 amino acids long. CDR1 and CDR2 from the germline V gene are MDHEN and SYDVKM. The V end was cut by 6 bases, the J end by 0 bases, with 14 bases between. CDR3 loop: CASRNPSRSNTGELFF. The CDR3 nucleotides are TGTGCCAGCAGGAATCCTTCTAGGTCGAACACCGGGGAGCTGTTTTTT.

This chain joins TRBV7-7 and TRBJ2-2, with 9 positions matching TRBD2. The CDR3 runs to 15 residues. V lost 3 bases to trimming and J lost 2 bases; unmatched junction nucleotides: 1. Germline lookup yields CDR1 SSHAT and CDR2 FNYEAQ (reference sequence). The CDR3 spells CASSFSGGNTGELFF. The CDR3, as DNA: TGTGCCAGCAGCTTTAGCGGGGGAAACACCGGGGAGCTGTTTTTT.

The chain links TRBV5-5 to TRBJ2-7; D might be TRBD1 (7 bases). The CDR3 spans 16 residues. The V gene lost 0 bases and the J gene lost 2 bases, with 15 bases spanning the gap. The germline V gene has CDR1 SGHKS and CDR2 YYEKEE (reference sequence). The chain's CDR3 is CASSLGGRGVPYEQYF. CDR3 nucleotides: TGTGCCAGCAGCTTGGGGGGCAGGGGGGTCCCCTACGAGCAGTACTTC.

V and J are TRBV11-2 and TRBJ1-5, with D perhaps TRBD1 (5 bases). This CDR3 region has 16 residues. Trimming left V 5 bases short and J 0 bases short, with 14 bases between. Germline-derived CDR1 and CDR2 are SGHAT and FQNNGV. CDR3 residues: CASSRGTLYSNQPQHF. Written as DNA, the CDR3 is TGTGCCAGCAGCAGGGGAACACTTTATAGCAATCAGCCCCAGCATTTT.

The CDR3 bases are TGTGCCAGCAGCTTGAACAGGGTGGAAACAGATACGCAGTATTTT. It codes for CASSLNRVETDTQYF. The gene calls are TRBV7-6 and TRBJ2-3; perhaps TRBD1 as D (6 bases). With 3 bases removed from V and 3 bases from J, the gap between germline ends came to 13 bases. The CDR3 consists of 15 residues. Per the germline V gene, CDR1 is SGHVS and CDR2 is FNYEAQ.

The J gene is TRBJ2-2, the V gene TRBV28; the D is unclear. The V gene's germline CDR1 is MDHEN and CDR2 SYDVKM. The CDR3 runs 11 residues. V dropped 10 bases and J dropped 5 bases, with 8 bases sitting between them. The CDR3 is CATYATGELFF. CDR3 bases: TGTGCCACCTACGCTACCGGGGAGCTGTTTTTT. The full variable domain, rest sourced from reference TRBV28 and TRBJ2-2, is DVKVTQSSRYLVKRTGEKVFLECVQDMDHENMFWYRQDPGLGLRLIYFSYDVKMKEKGDIPEGYSVSREKKERFSLILESASTNQTSMYLCATYATGELFFGEGSRLTVL.

This clone was seen only a few times. V is TRBV25-1 and J is TRBJ1-4; TRBD1 is a possible D gene (5 bases). The V gene lost 8 bases and the J gene lost 4 bases, with 14 bases spanning the gap. Germline assignment: CDR1 MGHDK and CDR2 SYGVNS. The CDR3 spans 14 residues. The CDR3 region is CASGKTGGNEKLFF. DNA for the CDR3: TGTGCCAGCGGAAAGACCGGGGGTAATGAAAAACTGTTTTTT.

The chain employs TRBV28 and TRBJ2-7; TRBD1 aligns across 12 bases. This CDR3 region has 16 residues. J gave up 7 bases and V 5 bases, and 12 bases lay outside the gene matches. Per germline, CDR1 MDHEN and CDR2 SYDVKM. The CDR3 DNA follows: TGTGCCAGCAGTCCGTCTCCGGGACAGGGGGCGCGGGAGCAGTACTTC. Translation gives CASSPSPGQGAREQYF.

Worth noting for this clone: An end of the junction differs from the germline gene, which may be a read error. The CDR3 coding sequence is TGTGACAGCAGCACCGGGACAGGACTATCTAACTATGGCTACACCTTC. Protein product: CDSSTGTGLSNYGYTF. The chain combines TRBV7-9 with TRBJ1-2, with 8 nucleotides matching TRBD1. Germline loops: CDR1 SEHNR, CDR2 FQNEAQ (reference sequence). CDR3 length equals 16 residues.

V usage is TRBV12-2 and J usage is TRBJ2-5; TRBD1 is taken as the D call from the table, unchecked against the DNA. TRBV12-2 is a known pseudogene. This CDR3 comprises 13 residues. CDR3 DNA: TGTGCCCCAACCAGGGGGCTAGTAGAGACCCAGTACTTC. This gives the protein CAPTRGLVETQYF.

The V and J genes are TRBV11-2 and TRBJ2-1; 7 nucleotides align to TRBD1. The germline gives CDR1 SGHAT, CDR2 FQNNGV. The CDR3 totals 16 residues. The V gene end was trimmed by 6 bases and the J gene end by 4 bases; junction bases not matched to a gene: 12. The CDR3 is CASRRPGQQSYNEQFF. The CDR3, as DNA: TGTGCCAGCAGGCGTCCGGGACAGCAGTCTTACAATGAGCAGTTCTTC.

The chain uses TRBV6-5 and TRBJ2-7; TRBD1 matches at 7 bases. The V gene end was trimmed by 6 bases and the J gene end by 7 bases; junction bases not matched to a gene: 6. Germline assignment: CDR1 MNHEY and CDR2 SVGAGI. There are 12 residues in the CDR3. CDR3 in DNA: TGTGCCAGCAGCCGGGGACAGCGGGAGCAGTACTTC. Translation: CASSRGQREQYF.

Notes on this clone: Distinct nucleotide sequences in the sample also encode this CDR3. This chain links TRBV20-1 with TRBJ1-1; no firm D call. CDR1 is DFQATT, CDR2 SNEGSKA, per germline (reference sequence). V was cut by 6 bases and J by 2 bases, with 7 bases left in between. This CDR3 contains 11 residues. The CDR3 bases are TGCAGTGCGCCCAGAAACACTGAAGCTTTCTTT. Its protein product is CSAPRNTEAFF.

The rearrangement joins TRBV5-5 to TRBJ2-1; 7 bases agree with TRBD1. The junction had 19 bases not matched to a gene; V was cut back by 7 bases and J by 6 bases. Germline CDR1 is SGHKS and CDR2 is YYEKEE (reference sequence). The CDR3 length is 17 residues. The CDR3 here is CASGNSVGQENSNEQFF. CDR3 DNA: TGTGCCAGCGGGAATAGTGTCGGACAGGAGAACTCCAATGAGCAGTTCTTC. Full variable domain (missing parts from reference TRBV5-5 and TRBJ2-1): DAGVTQSPTHLIKTRGQQVTLRCSPISGHKSVSWYQQVLGQGPQFIFQYYEKEERGRGNFPDRFSARQFPNYSSELNVNALLLGDSALYLCASGNSVGQENSNEQFFGPGTRLTVL.

A few counts support this clone. Here the CDR3 DNA reads TGTGCCAGCAAGGGACTAAGAACCTACGAGCAGTACTTC. As protein: CASKGLRTYEQYF. V and J are TRBV2 and TRBJ2-7, with 7 bases aligning to TRBD2. The germline V gene encodes CDR1 SNHLY and CDR2 FYNNEI. This CDR3 region has 13 residues. V lost 7 bases to trimming and J lost 2 bases; unmatched junction nucleotides: 5.

The genes are TRBV29-1 and TRBJ1-5; tentative D call: TRBD1 (5 bases). V dropped 4 bases and J dropped 5 bases, with 12 bases sitting between them. The CDR3 is 13 amino acids. The germline V gene has CDR1 SQVTM and CDR2 ANQGSEA. For the CDR3, the DNA is TGCAGCGTTGGATGGGGCATCGATCAGCCCCAGCATTTT. This translates into CSVGWGIDQPQHF.

In this sample, this clone turned up once. This chain joins TRBV15 and TRBJ2-6, with D tentatively TRBD1 (6 bases). CDR1 is LNHNV, CDR2 YYDKDF, per germline (reference sequence). The CDR3 extends over 16 amino acids. V was clipped by 0 bases and J by 0 bases, with 6 bases between them. The DNA of the CDR3 is TGTGCCACCAGCAGAGACAGGGGCTCTGGGGCCAACGTCCTGACTTTC. It specifies CATSRDRGSGANVLTF.

The rearrangement links TRBV7-2 to TRBJ1-5; the D gene is possibly TRBD1 (5 bases). Germline V gives CDR1 SGHTA, CDR2 FQGNSA. This CDR3 spans 13 amino acids. The V end was cut by 6 bases, the J end by 4 bases, with 10 bases between. CDR3 nucleotides: TGTGCCAGCAGTTTCCGGGGGAATCAGCCCCAGCATTTT. It specifies CASSFRGNQPQHF.

This rearrangement joins TRBV6-1 to TRBJ2-3, with 12 positions matching TRBD1. The length of the CDR3 is 15 residues. V lost 8 bases to trimming and J lost 5 bases; unmatched junction nucleotides: 8. Looked up from germline, CDR1 is MNHNS and CDR2 is SASEGT. The CDR3 loop reads CASGRGQGALDTQYF. CDR3 in DNA: TGTGCCAGCGGTAGGGGACAGGGGGCATTAGATACGCAGTATTTT.